This entry is about one T cell receptor (beta chain). Its antigen is as yet unknown. Trimming at V came to 7 bases and at J to 5 bases, leaving 4 bases not matched to a gene. The CDR3 spans 12 residues. Per germline, CDR1 WNHNN and CDR2 SYGVQD (reference sequence). Both 60 Vbeta primers and 13 Jbeta primers went into the PCR. The assay was immunoSEQ multiplex PCR, and TCRdb's table has in-frame clones only and misses some. Reported are 130,000 or so clones; the ten largest clones contain around 1.5%. This record belongs to a study of cytomegalovirus exposure and HLA in healthy donors. General observations from the study: TRBV6-2, TRBV6-3 and some other V segments were unresolvable in 87-base-pair reads. Later, an analysis showed that TCR beta chains associated with HLA were more clonally expanded than others that were equally common.

This receptor was taken from a woman aged 40 to 50 in good health and CMV-seronegative. V is TRBV10-1 and J is TRBJ2-7, with 8 bases that match TRBD2. Sample: PBMCs. CDR3 region: CASTGGGDEQYF. The CDR3 bases are TGCGCCAGCACCGGGGGGGGCGACGAGCAGTACTTC.